The clone carrying this T cell receptor (beta chain) came up a few times. This entry comes from a study of early T cells in non-severe SARS-CoV-2 infection. The wider study: Chains were not paired, and sequencing was done on bulk RNA from unsorted whole blood.

The TCR library protocol attached unique molecular identifiers to the individual cDNA molecules. TCRdb re-called the 5' RACE reads with MiXCR, one entry per CDR3 protein. The sample carries approximately 62,000 distinct CDR3 sequences, under 15% recorded once. The CDR3 runs to 11 residues. The germline V gene has CDR1 SQVTM and CDR2 ANQGSEA. Between the trimmed V and J ends, which lost 3 bases and 1 base, there was a span of 3 bases. Specimen: whole blood. This clonotype was obtained from an adult who was a healthcare worker with PCR-confirmed SARS-CoV-2 infection or an uninfected control (not recorded which). The rearrangement uses TRBV29-1 and TRBJ1-1; D gene unclear. CDR3 protein: CSVEPNTEAFF. The CDR3 DNA is TGCAGCGTTGAGCCGAACACTGAAGCTTTCTTT.